This TCR beta chain came from a study of blood T cell repertoires in COVID-19. TCRdb's copy holds only in-frame clones and misses some; the assay was immunoSEQ multiplex PCR. The data hold about 300,000 clones, with over 75% observed a single time. This clone showed up just once. Study members were between about 18 and 100 years old and lived in over 20 US regions. Clinical history as reported by participants underpinned cohort assignment. CDR1 and CDR2 (germline): SGHRS, YFSETQ. V was pared by 1 base and J by 4 bases, with 11 bases between. The CDR3 length is 14 residues. What was sequenced was PBMCs or T cells enriched from blood (not recorded which). The chain uses TRBV5-1 and TRBJ1-1; D is possibly TRBD1 (5 bases). The sequence came from a man aged 25 to 40 who had recovered from COVID-19. The CDR3 sequence: CASSLRGTATEAFF. In DNA form, the CDR3 reads TGCGCCAGCAGCTTGAGGGGAACGGCCACTGAAGCTTTCTTT.